Described below is a single T cell receptor beta chain sequence and its context. Its antigen is not yet known. No clone much larger than this one lies a single base away; base qualities are absent. To estimate absolute template abundance from read counts, synthetic TCR analog templates were spiked into each PCR. For FFPE tumors, housekeeping genes were amplified and quantified so that usable DNA could be estimated and T cell fraction could be computed. TCRbeta CDR3 regions were amplified from genomic DNA with bias-controlled V and J gene primers using the immunoSEQ assay. Sequencing of rearranged TCRbeta segments was performed at approximately 20X coverage. Concerning the study's data processing: Sequencing errors were corrected by clustering, and CDR3s were annotated against IMGT so that V, D and J genes could be assigned. Downstream analyses used only productive TCRbeta rearrangements, leaving out any out-of-frame or stop-codon sequences. Clonality was computed as one minus Shannon entropy normalized by the log of the number of unique productive sequences. Clones differing between time points or between blood and tumor were identified using Fisher's exact test with Benjamini-Hochberg correction, with an adjusted p below 0.01 applied as the threshold. This is the immuneACCESS table as TCRdb keeps it, with only in-frame sequences that have V and J called. A part of the clones is gone; compared with another copy, unresolved V genes explain less than half, and the rest is unexplained. V and J calls plus clone size are reproduced from that table; the DNA served to infer D and trimming. Present in this sample are 2,500 to 3,000 clones, around 31% of which were seen just once. The ten largest clonotypes hold approximately 5.1% of the sample.

The data originate from a study of PD-L1 blockade in urothelial cancer (dated by TCRdb to about 2017). Concerning the study at large: Therapy was started at some point between 2012 and 2014 for all patients, and atezolizumab 1,200 mg was administered intravenously every 3 weeks. About 85% of the roughly 30 patients were males with bladder-origin urothelial cancer, and about 60% of the roughly 29 reported a prior smoking history. An ECOG performance status of 0 or 1 was recorded for the patients, and 0 to 3 prior chemotherapy regimens had been received by the patients. From tumor samples, the median yield was 1,402 T cells and 1,100 or so unique TCRs, with median clonality of around 0.096 and T cell proportion of around 0.098. The study, an exploratory multi-omic analysis, examined somatic, immune and clinical correlates of response to PD-L1 blockade with atezolizumab in urothelial cancer. Pretreatment tumor samples, along with matched peripheral blood serially collected before and after atezolizumab treatment, were subjected to TCR sequencing. Durable clinical benefit was defined as progression-free survival longer than 6 months, and TCR features were also tested against progression-free and overall survival. In the same patients, whole exome sequencing and RNA sequencing of pretreatment tumors were performed in addition to TCR sequencing. Nine patients achieved durable clinical benefit and approximately 20 did not. Pretreatment blood TCR-seq was available for twenty-nine patients, at least one posttreatment blood collection was obtained for about 25 patients, and tumor TCR-seq was available for about 25 patients. Five patients were excluded from tumor TCR analyses because tumors from two patients failed quality control and three patients had no tumor available.

General study outcomes and caveats: Among patients with durable benefit, tumor-associated TCR clones showed greater expansion in peripheral blood 3 weeks after treatment started (n ≈ 20, p = 0.022). A higher proportion of tumor-infiltrating T lymphocytes was found in patients with durable benefit (n ≈ 22, Mann-Whitney p = 0.047). Small sample size (n ≈ 30) and many exploratory analyses mean the results are intended to be hypothesis-generating. Tumor samples were FFPE, not collected immediately before treatment, and only one sample per patient was used, possibly missing heterogeneity.

The time point label, as the study defines it: pretreatment tumor sample. A cohort of about 27 patients with locally advanced or metastatic urothelial carcinoma, treated at Memorial Sloan Kettering on a trial protocol, was included. All tumor tissue used for sequencing was obtained before atezolizumab dosing. The Qiagen DNeasy Blood extraction kit was used to purify genomic DNA from total PBMCs and tumor samples. The CDR3 runs 14 amino acids, cysteine and phenylalanine included. Only the CDR3 DNA stays, 42 bases, in frame from base 1. As encoded in the germline V gene, CDR1 is SGHRS while CDR2 is YFSETQ. The V end gives up 8 bases and the J end 2 bases, leaving 6 bases in the junction not matched to a gene.

The receptor comes from a man between 65 and 79 years old with urothelial cancer. The V gene is TRBV5-1 and the J gene is TRBJ1-4; 7 bases in the middle match TRBD1. The sequences come from tumor tissue, collected before atezolizumab (anti-PD-L1) treatment. The CDR3 loop reads CASSLGGTNEKLFF. The nucleotide sequence reads TGCGCCAGTAGCCTAGGGGGCACTAATGAAAAACTGTTTTTT.